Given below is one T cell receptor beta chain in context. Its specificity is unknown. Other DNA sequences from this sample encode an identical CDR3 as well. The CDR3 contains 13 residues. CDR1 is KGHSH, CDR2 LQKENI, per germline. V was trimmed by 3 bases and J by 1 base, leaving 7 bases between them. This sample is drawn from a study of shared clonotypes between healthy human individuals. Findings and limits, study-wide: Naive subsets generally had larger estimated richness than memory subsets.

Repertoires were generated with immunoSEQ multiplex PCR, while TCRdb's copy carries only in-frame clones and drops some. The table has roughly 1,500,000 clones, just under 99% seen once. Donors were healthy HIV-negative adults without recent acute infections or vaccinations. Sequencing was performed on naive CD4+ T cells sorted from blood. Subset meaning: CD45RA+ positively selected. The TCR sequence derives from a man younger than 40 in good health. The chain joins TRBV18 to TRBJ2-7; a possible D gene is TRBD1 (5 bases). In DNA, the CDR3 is TGTGCCAGCTCACCTTCAGGGTCCTACGAGCAGTACTTC. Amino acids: CASSPSGSYEQYF.